Listed here are 17 T cell receptor beta chains from one sample, sequenced in a study of T cells in Graves' hyperthyroidism and ophthalmopathy. Amplification targeted TCR beta CDR3 regions from RNA transcripts. Initially, a first-round RT-PCR of the TCR CDR3 employed the HTBI primer set. TCRdb re-called the multiplex PCR reads with MiXCR, one entry per CDR3 protein. The sample contains 300,000 to 350,000 distinct CDR3 sequences, roughly 15% of which appear only once. The sequencing input was blood. The source of these receptors is a young man with Graves' hyperthyroidism.

This clonotype was counted many times. The V gene is TRBV28, the J gene TRBJ2-7; D gene ambiguous. Trimming took 8 bases from V and 2 from J, leaving 13 bases between them. The CDR3 sequence is 13 residues long. Looked up from germline, CDR1 is MDHEN and CDR2 is SYDVKM. The CDR3 loop is CASSATQPYEQYF. For the CDR3, the DNA is TGTGCCAGCTCAGCGACTCAACCCTACGAGCAGTACTTC.

The sample holds a few counts of this clonotype. Possible read error: a much larger clone is one base away. The genes are TRBV27 and TRBJ1-2; D perhaps matches TRBD1 (5 bases). Germline assignment: CDR1 MNHEY and CDR2 SMNVEV (reference sequence). CDR3 length: 12 residues. Trimming left V 8 bases short and J 5 bases short, with 12 bases between. The CDR3 DNA reads as TGTGCCAGCGGGACGGATACATATGGCTACACCTTC. Translation: CASGTDTYGYTF.

At least ten counts were recorded for this clonotype. V gene TRBV11-1 combines with J gene TRBJ2-7, with 7 bases identical to TRBD1. CDR3 length equals 16 residues. V shed 2 bases and J 4 bases; nucleotides not matched to a gene: 11. Germline CDR1 is SGHAT and CDR2 is FQDESV (reference sequence). CDR3 DNA: TGTGCCAGCAGCTTACGGCTTCCGGACAGGCGGTACGAGCAGTACTTC. Its protein product is CASSLRLPDRRYEQYF.

This clonotype was seen a handful of times. This chain connects TRBV7-6 to TRBJ1-1; D is uncertain. The CDR3 contains 13 residues. Germline V gene sequence: CDR1 SGHVS, CDR2 FNYEAQ. Trimming removed 5 bases from V and 5 bases from J, with 12 bases in between. This chain's CDR3 is CASSPLALTEAFF. CDR3 coding DNA: TGTGCCAGCAGCCCCCTCGCGTTGACTGAAGCTTTCTTT.

This clonotype was counted only a few times. The rearrangement links TRBV12-3 or TRBV12-4 to TRBJ1-4; D might be TRBD1 (6 bases). V lost 3 bases and J 6 bases, leaving 11 bases between the germline ends. The CDR3 is 14 amino acids. This chain's CDR3 is CASSFPGVYEKLFF. CDR3 in DNA: TGTGCCAGCAGTTTCCCAGGGGTCTATGAAAAACTGTTTTTT.

V gene TRBV9 combines with J gene TRBJ2-1; D is undetermined. From germline, CDR1 is SGDLS and CDR2 YYNGEE. With 0 bases removed from V and 5 bases from J, the gap between germline ends came to 12 bases. The CDR3 has 15 amino acids. The CDR3 here is CASSVALRGNNEQFF. CDR3 coding DNA: TGTGCCAGCAGCGTAGCTCTGAGAGGAAACAATGAGCAGTTCTTC.

This clonotype was observed at least ten times. The chain uses TRBV3-1 and TRBJ2-7; D remains unclear. CDR1 LGHDT and CDR2 YNNKEL come from the germline V gene (reference sequence). The CDR3 covers 11 residues. Trimming left V 1 base short and J 4 bases short, with 2 bases between. Here the CDR3 DNA reads TGTGCCAGCAGCCAAGGTTACGAGCAGTACTTC. Translation: CASSQGYEQYF.

The gene calls are TRBV9 and TRBJ2-1, with D unclear. V lost 0 bases to trimming and J lost 4 bases, with 11 bases between them. The V gene's germline CDR1 is SGDLS and CDR2 YYNGEE. The length of the CDR3 is 15 residues. This chain's CDR3 is CASSVGGLSYNEQFF. CDR3 coding DNA: TGTGCCAGCAGCGTAGGTGGGTTAAGTTACAATGAGCAGTTCTTC.

There are many counts of this clonotype. V is TRBV7-9 and J is TRBJ2-2; the match to TRBD1 covers 8 bases. CDR1 and CDR2 from the germline V gene are SEHNR and FQNEAQ (reference sequence). The CDR3 runs 18 residues. J lost 6 bases, V lost 5 bases, and 17 bases had no gene match. CDR3 sequence reads: CASSLRQGTGPTPGELFF. CDR3 in DNA: TGTGCCAGCAGCCTTCGACAGGGGACAGGCCCAACTCCCGGGGAGCTGTTTTTT. The variable domain in full, completed from reference TRBV7-9 and TRBJ2-2, reads DTGVSQNPRHKITKRGQNVTFRCDPISEHNRLYWYRQTLGQGPEFLTYFQNEAQLEKSRLLSDRFSAERPKGSFSTLEIQRTEQGDSAMYLCASSLRQGTGPTPGELFFGEGSRLTVL.

This clonotype came up many times. The rearrangement uses TRBV5-6 and TRBJ2-1; D is ambiguous. Per germline, CDR1 SGHDT and CDR2 YYEEEE. The length of the CDR3 is 13 residues. V was clipped by 2 bases and J by 5 bases, with 8 bases between them. CDR3 coding DNA: TGTGCCAGCAGCTTTGACAAGCACAATGAGCAGTTCTTC. Translated: CASSFDKHNEQFF. The variable domain in full, with the rest retrieved from reference TRBV5-6 and TRBJ2-1, is DAGVTQSPTHLIKTRGQQVTLRCSPKSGHDTVSWYQQALGQGPQFIFQYYEEEERQRGNFPDRFSGHQFPNYSSELNVNALLLGDSALYLCASSFDKHNEQFFGPGTRLTVL.

This clonotype has a single count. At one end, the junction sequence differs from germline, possibly due to a read error. The chain carries TRBV5-1 and TRBJ1-5, with a weak D call TRBD1 (5 bases). The germline V gene has CDR1 SGHRS and CDR2 YFSETQ. This CDR3 comprises 16 residues. The CDR3 sequence is CASSLGDGHSNQPRHF. The CDR3 region has the DNA TGCGCCAGCAGCTTGGGGGACGGACATAGCAATCAGCCCCGGCATTTT.

This chain links TRBV5-1 with TRBJ1-4; D is possibly TRBD1 (5 bases). CDR3 length: 18 amino acids. Germline CDR1 is SGHRS and CDR2 is YFSETQ. The germline V and J ends were trimmed by 0 bases and 1 base, with 16 bases remaining between them. CDR3 nucleotide sequence: TGCGCCAGCAGCTTGGGGCTGGGACCCTTCGGAACTAATGAAAAACTGTTTTTT. Its translation: CASSLGLGPFGTNEKLFF.

This clonotype was observed at least ten times. The gene calls are TRBV7-2 and TRBJ2-7; 12 bases agree with TRBD2. Per germline, CDR1 SGHTA and CDR2 FQGNSA. The CDR3 length is 15 residues. V was pared by 4 bases and J by 5 bases, with 6 bases of the junction left unmatched. Written as DNA, the CDR3 is TGTGCCAGCAGCTCGACTAGCGGGAGAAGGGACGAGCAGTACTTC. Protein: CASSSTSGRRDEQYF.

The chain recombines TRBV9 with TRBJ2-1; 11 nucleotides align to TRBD2. Germline CDR1 reads SGDLS; CDR2 reads YYNGEE. The CDR3 length is 17 residues. The ends lost 0 bases at V and 5 bases at J; junction bases unmatched: 7. This CDR3 reads CASSVVPGTSGHNEQFF. As DNA, the CDR3 is TGTGCCAGCAGCGTAGTTCCAGGGACTAGCGGCCACAATGAGCAGTTCTTC.

This clonotype occurred many times. The J gene is TRBJ2-1, the V gene TRBV12-3 or TRBV12-4; no firm D call. V lost 5 bases to trimming and J lost 3 bases, with 11 bases between them. This CDR3 region has 14 residues. The DNA for the CDR3 is TGTGCCAGCAGTCCGAGGAATCGCTACAATGAGCAGTTCTTC. This encodes CASSPRNRYNEQFF.

This clonotype has a count of ten or more. The rearrangement uses TRBV7-6 and TRBJ2-3; D is ambiguous. The CDR3 has 13 amino acids. The germline gives CDR1 SGHVS, CDR2 FNYEAQ. Between the trimmed V and J ends, which lost 1 base and 1 base, there was a span of 3 bases. This CDR3 is CASSLVRTDTQYF. CDR3 DNA: TGTGCCAGCAGCTTAGTTCGCACAGATACGCAGTATTTT.

This clonotype came up a few times. V is TRBV19 and J is TRBJ2-2; possible D gene TRBD1, 5 bases. Germline V gene lookup returns CDR1 LNHDA and CDR2 SQIVND (reference sequence). CDR3 size: 14 residues. The V end lost 7 bases, the J end lost 4 bases, and 13 bases lay between the germline ends. This CDR3 is CASNPTAFTGELFF. Written as DNA, the CDR3 is TGTGCCAGTAACCCGACAGCGTTCACCGGGGAGCTGTTTTTT.